These 23 T cell receptor beta chains originate from one sample sequenced in a study of early T cells in non-severe SARS-CoV-2 infection. Using its own MiXCR run on the 5' RACE reads, TCRdb lists one record per CDR3 protein. The sample includes some 98,000 distinct CDR3 sequences, about 10% of them seen just once. Specimen: whole blood. The receptors come from an adult who was a healthcare worker with PCR-confirmed SARS-CoV-2 infection or an uninfected control (not recorded which).

In its sample, this clonotype was seen many times. V gene TRBV6-4 combines with J gene TRBJ2-3; TRBD2 might be the D (6 bases). This CDR3 has 17 amino acids. Looked up from germline, CDR1 is MRHNA and CDR2 is SNTAGT. V lost 2 bases and J 0 bases, leaving 15 bases between the germline ends. The CDR3 is CASSDPLREFSTDTQYF. CDR3 coding DNA: TGTGCCAGCAGTGACCCATTACGGGAGTTCAGCACAGATACGCAGTATTTT.

This clonotype was picked up many times. This chain links TRBV27 with TRBJ1-5; no definite D call. This CDR3 has 13 amino acids. V was trimmed by 5 bases and J by 0 bases, leaving 5 bases between them. The germline V gene encodes CDR1 MNHEY and CDR2 SMNVEV (reference sequence). CDR3 sequence reads: CASSPRSNQPQHF. DNA for the CDR3: TGTGCCAGCAGTCCACGTAGCAATCAGCCCCAGCATTTT.

The chain combines TRBV7-3 with TRBJ2-7; D call uncertain. Per germline, CDR1 SGHTA and CDR2 FQGTGA. Deletions cut 7 bases from V and 3 bases from J, with 7 bases between. The CDR3 has 11 amino acids. The CDR3 spells CASNVYYEQYF. In DNA form, the CDR3 reads TGTGCCAGCAACGTATACTACGAGCAGTACTTC. Supplemented by reference TRBV7-3 and TRBJ2-7, the full variable domain reads GAGVSQTPSNKVTEKGKYVELRCDPISGHTALYWYRQSLGQGPEFLIYFQGTGAADDSGLPNDRFFAVRPEGSVSTLKIQRTERGDSAVYLCASNVYYEQYFGPGTRLTVT.

This clonotype appeared many times. This chain connects TRBV25-1 to TRBJ2-5; D unresolved. V dropped 6 bases and J dropped 5 bases, with 7 bases sitting between them. This CDR3 contains 11 residues. Germline CDR1 MGHDK, CDR2 SYGVNS. CDR3 sequence (DNA): TGTGCCAGCAGAATCGGGGAGACCCAGTACTTC. Amino acid sequence: CASRIGETQYF.

The genes are TRBV15 and TRBJ1-3; TRBD1 matches at 7 bases. Germline V lookup: CDR1 LNHNV, CDR2 YYDKDF (reference sequence). The J segment lost 3 bases and the V segment lost 5 bases, leaving 7 bases of the junction unmatched. This CDR3 is 15 amino acids long. The CDR3 region is CATSPFDRDGNTIYF. The CDR3 DNA reads as TGTGCCACCAGCCCGTTCGACAGGGATGGAAACACCATATATTTT.

This clonotype was counted ten times or more. V usage is TRBV7-9 and J usage is TRBJ2-1; 11 bases fit TRBD2. The CDR3 has 15 residues. The trim removed 3 bases at V and 4 bases at J, leaving 2 bases unmatched. The V gene's germline CDR1 is SEHNR and CDR2 FQNEAQ (reference sequence). CDR3 amino acids: CASSFGTSGYNEQFF. DNA of the CDR3: TGTGCCAGCAGCTTTGGGACTAGCGGATACAATGAGCAGTTCTTC.

There are a few counts of this clonotype. The J gene is TRBJ1-3, the V gene TRBV29-1; D ambiguous. V was pared by 7 bases and J by 0 bases, with 13 bases between. Germline V lookup: CDR1 SQVTM, CDR2 ANQGSEA. The CDR3 is made up of 14 amino acids. In DNA, the CDR3 is TGCAGCGCCGCCGCGGGTTTCTCTGGAAACACCATATATTTT. It translates to CSAAAGFSGNTIYF.

This sequence joins TRBV12-3 or TRBV12-4 and TRBJ2-6; TRBD2 might be the D (5 bases). There are 14 residues in the CDR3. V lost 5 bases and J lost 0, with 5 bases in between. CDR3 nucleotide sequence: TGTGCCAGCAGTGACTACTCTGGGGCCAACGTCCTGACTTTC. The encoded protein is CASSDYSGANVLTF.

This clonotype came up many times. The rearrangement joins TRBV13 to TRBJ2-3, with 10 nucleotides matching TRBD2. Germline lookup yields CDR1 PRHDT and CDR2 FYEKMQ (reference sequence). Unmatched junction bases numbered 7, after V lost 5 bases and J lost 2 bases. CDR3 length: 16 amino acids. In DNA form, the CDR3 reads TGTGCCAGCAGCACCTCAGGACTAGCGGTCACAGATACGCAGTATTTT. This codes for CASSTSGLAVTDTQYF.

With regard to this clonotype: Given a much more abundant clone one base away, this may be a read error. A read error is likely, as this CDR3 ends without the conserved phenylalanine or tryptophan. The V call is TRBV18, the J call TRBJ2-1; D is uncertain. The CDR3 is 13 amino acids. In germline, CDR1 is KGHSH, CDR2 LQKENI. The germline V and J ends were trimmed by 3 bases and 0 bases, with 3 bases remaining between them. Here the CDR3 reads CASSPNSYNEQFL. In nucleotides, the CDR3 is TGTGCCAGCTCACCTAACTCCTACAATGAGCAGTTCCTC.

The J gene is TRBJ2-3, the V gene TRBV12-3 or TRBV12-4; 11 nucleotides match TRBD1. The V and J ends lost 5 bases and 6 bases, in that order; junction bases with no gene match: 7. The CDR3 consists of 15 residues. As DNA, the CDR3 is TGTGCCAGCAGTCCGGACAGGGGGCGCGTCGATACGCAGTATTTT. Protein product: CASSPDRGRVDTQYF.

In this sample, this clonotype turned up a few times. CDR3 bases: TGCGCCAGCAGCCTGGCCGGACAGGGGGATACTGAAGCTTTCTTT. Protein sequence: CASSLAGQGDTEAFF. The chain recombines TRBV4-1 with TRBJ1-1; TRBD1 matches at 10 bases. This CDR3 spans 15 amino acids. The V gene end was trimmed by 4 bases and the J gene end by 5 bases; junction bases not matched to a gene: 7. Looked up from germline, CDR1 is MGHRA and CDR2 is YSYEKL.

In its sample, this clonotype was seen a few times. V and J are TRBV9 and TRBJ1-5, with D uncertain. The CDR3 contains 14 residues. V lost 0 bases to trimming and J lost 10 bases, with 14 bases between them. Germline V gene data show CDR1 as SGDLS and CDR2 as YYNGEE. The CDR3 protein is CASSVDSSFVPQHF. The CDR3 DNA reads as TGTGCCAGCAGCGTAGACAGTTCCTTCGTCCCCCAGCATTTT.

This clonotype was counted only a few times. The chain couples TRBV12-3 or TRBV12-4 to TRBJ2-1; 9 bases fit TRBD1. V lost 6 bases and J lost 5; bases outside the gene matches: 8. This CDR3 region has 15 residues. The CDR3 DNA reads as TGTGCCAGCAGATTCACAGGGGGCGACCACAATGAGCAGTTCTTC. This codes for CASRFTGGDHNEQFF.

This clonotype was seen more than once but under ten times. The chain employs TRBV6-1 and TRBJ2-7; 15 bases map to TRBD2. The CDR3 runs to 16 residues. V gave up 3 bases and J gave up 2 bases; unmatched junction bases: 2. Germline V CDR1 and CDR2: MNHNS, SASEGT. The CDR3 DNA sequence: TGTGCCAGCAGTGAGGGACTAGCGGGAGGAACCTACGAGCAGTACTTC. As protein: CASSEGLAGGTYEQYF.

This clonotype was picked up many times. V gene TRBV2 combines with J gene TRBJ2-3, with 9 bases identical to TRBD2. The junction had 5 bases not matched to a gene; V was cut back by 4 bases and J by 0 bases. This CDR3 has 16 amino acids. The germline CDR1 and CDR2 sequences are SNHLY and FYNNEI. The CDR3 region has the DNA TGTGCCAGCAGTGGGATCGCGGGGGGGAGCACAGATACGCAGTATTTT. It encodes CASSGIAGGSTDTQYF.

This clonotype was counted only a few times. The chain uses TRBV6-6 and TRBJ2-6, with no clear D. The CDR3 spans 14 residues. With 0 bases removed from V and 2 bases from J, the gap between germline ends came to 2 bases. CDR1 MNHNY and CDR2 SVGAGI come from the germline V gene (reference sequence). This CDR3 reads CASSYSTGANVLTF. The CDR3 nucleotides are TGTGCCAGCAGTTACTCGACTGGGGCCAACGTCCTGACTTTC.

This clonotype was counted between two and nine times. J is TRBJ1-4 and V is TRBV5-1; D unresolved. The CDR3 has 16 residues. Deletions cut 0 bases from V and 0 bases from J, with 9 bases between. Germline-derived CDR1 and CDR2 are SGHRS and YFSETQ. The CDR3 DNA reads TGCGCCAGCAGCTTGGTCGGTGTTGCAACTAATGAAAAACTGTTTTTT. Protein sequence: CASSLVGVATNEKLFF.

This sequence joins TRBV5-8 and TRBJ1-5; 7 bases match TRBD1. V shed 4 bases and J 7 bases; nucleotides not matched to a gene: 8. This CDR3 is built from 14 residues. Looked up from germline, CDR1 is SGHTS and CDR2 is YDEGEE. CDR3 amino acids: CASSTWDSRQPQHF. The CDR3, as DNA: TGTGCCAGCAGCACCTGGGACAGTCGACAGCCCCAGCATTTT.

J is TRBJ1-2 and V is TRBV21-1; the table's D call of TRBD1 was not tested on the DNA. TRBV21-1 is a pseudogene locus. This CDR3 region has 14 residues. This CDR3 reads CASSKSRDKNGYTF. The CDR3 coding sequence is TGTGCCAGCAGCAAAAGCCGGGACAAAAATGGCTACACCTTC.

The V gene is TRBV3-1, the J gene TRBJ2-7; TRBD1 aligns across 12 bases. Losses at the gene ends were 3 bases for V and 6 bases for J; bases not matched to a gene: 0. CDR1 LGHDT and CDR2 YNNKEL come from the germline V gene (reference sequence). CDR3 length equals 13 residues. CDR3 DNA sequence: TGTGCCAGCAGCCAGGGACAGGGGGCCGAGCAGTACTTC. Translated, it gives CASSQGQGAEQYF.

This chain uses TRBV11-1 with TRBJ1-2; 8 bases fit TRBD1. V trimming: 5 bases; J trimming: 6 bases; junction bases outside the gene matches: 8. Germline V gene sequence: CDR1 SGHAT, CDR2 FQDESV (reference sequence). The CDR3 covers 14 residues. In nucleotides, the CDR3 is TGTGCCAGCAGCGCGGACAGGGTGGTCGATGGCTACACCTTC. This sequence encodes CASSADRVVDGYTF.

This chain uses TRBV12-2 with TRBJ2-7; no check of the table's D call, TRBD2, against the DNA was made. TRBV12-2 is given as a pseudogene. The CDR3 is 16 amino acids. CDR3 coding DNA: TGTGCAAGTCGCTTAGACAAGGGCAGACTTGCCTACGAGCAGTACTTC. Translated: CASRLDKGRLAYEQYF.